Included here is one T cell receptor beta chain sequence, with context. Its antigen remains unknown. These data belong to a study of cytomegalovirus exposure and HLA in healthy donors. Turning to the study itself: Of 300 to 500 genotyped donors, roughly 86% clustered with self-reported Caucasian donors.

Researchers ran the PCR with 60 Vbeta and 13 Jbeta primers. The assay was immunoSEQ multiplex PCR, and TCRdb's table has in-frame clones only and misses some. The repertoire holds roughly 100,000 clones, with 65% to 80% as singletons. Germline loops: CDR1 SGHTA, CDR2 FQGNSA. V lost 6 bases and J lost 7, with 13 bases in between. The CDR3 runs 14 residues. Findings of the study overall: Researchers left out some V segments, among them TRBV6-2 and TRBV6-3, as indistinguishable. The study put under 200 TCR beta chains on its list as cytomegalovirus-associated.

The source is a woman in her 50s in good health and CMV-seropositive. The chain joins TRBV7-2 to TRBJ1-6, with a weak D call TRBD1 (5 bases). The material sequenced was PBMCs. CDR3 nucleotide sequence: TGTGCCAGCAGTCGCAGGGCATCGAATTCACCCCTCCACTTT. This codes for CASSRRASNSPLHF.